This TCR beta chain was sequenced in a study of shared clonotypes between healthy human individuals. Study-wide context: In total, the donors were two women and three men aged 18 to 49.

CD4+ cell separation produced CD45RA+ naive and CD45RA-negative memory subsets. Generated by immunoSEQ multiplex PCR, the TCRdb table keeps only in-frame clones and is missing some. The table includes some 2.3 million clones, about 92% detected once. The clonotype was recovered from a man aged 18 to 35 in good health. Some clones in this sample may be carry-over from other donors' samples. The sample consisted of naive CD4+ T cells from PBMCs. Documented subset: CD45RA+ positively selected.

The DNA of the CDR3 is TGTGCCAGCAGTGAATATCCGAACAGCCTCAACACTGAAGCTTTCTTT. Its translation: CASSEYPNSLNTEAFF. The V call is TRBV25-1, the J call TRBJ1-1; D remains unclear. V was shortened by 0 bases and J by 2 bases, with 13 bases between the two germline ends. This CDR3 is 16 amino acids long. Germline values: CDR1 MGHDK, CDR2 SYGVNS.